This entry describes one T cell receptor beta chain. What it binds is not known. This specimen comes from a study of siplizumab effects on memory and regulatory T cells. Whole-study results and caveats: There appeared to be greater diversity in naive T cells than in memory cells, and naive T cells seemed major contributors to the alloresponse. Significant reduction of alloreactive sequences traceable to unstimulated CD4+ memory cells was observed with siplizumab. Solely a minor proportion of alloreactive clones could be assigned to unstimulated subsets. Treatment with siplizumab left mappable alloreactive CD4+ clones averaging approximately 69% Treg-derived, compared with 26.9% in controls.

Assay: immunoSEQ multiplex PCR; the TCRdb copy retains only in-frame clones and omits some. The sample lists over 60,000 clones; about 90% were seen once. The CDR3 sequence is 18 residues long. Sequencing was performed on CD8+ T cells sorted from blood. This sequence originates from a human donor in good health. The chain uses TRBV21-1 and TRBJ2-2; the table's TRBD2 call for D was not verified on the DNA. TRBV21-1 is an annotated pseudogene. For the CDR3, the DNA is TGTGCCAGCAGCAAAAATGGATTTAGCGGGGCGTTCCCCGGGGAGCTGTTTTTT. Translation: CASSKNGFSGAFPGELFF.